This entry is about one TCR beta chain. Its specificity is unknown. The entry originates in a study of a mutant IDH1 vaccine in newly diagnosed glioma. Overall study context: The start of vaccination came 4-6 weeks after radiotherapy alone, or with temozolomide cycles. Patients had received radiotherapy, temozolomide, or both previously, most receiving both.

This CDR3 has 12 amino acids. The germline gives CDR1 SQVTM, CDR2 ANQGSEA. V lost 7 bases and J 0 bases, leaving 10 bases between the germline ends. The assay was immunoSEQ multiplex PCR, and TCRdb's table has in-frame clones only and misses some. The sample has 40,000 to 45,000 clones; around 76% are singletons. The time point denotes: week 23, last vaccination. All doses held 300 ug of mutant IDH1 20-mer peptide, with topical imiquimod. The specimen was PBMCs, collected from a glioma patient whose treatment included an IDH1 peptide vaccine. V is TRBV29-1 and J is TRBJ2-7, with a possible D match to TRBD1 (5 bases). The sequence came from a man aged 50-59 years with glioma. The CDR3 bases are TGCAGCGCCAAGACAGCCTCCTACGAGCAGTACTTC. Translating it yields CSAKTASYEQYF.